This T cell receptor (beta chain) stems from a study of blood T cell repertoires in COVID-19. Study summary: Spain, Italy and the United States supplied samples that represented acute and convalescent COVID-19. Nucleic acid was either cDNA or gDNA, and it came from T cells, B-cell-depleted T cells, or PBMCs.

The count of this clone is one. Libraries were prepared by immunoSEQ multiplex PCR; TCRdb keeps only in-frame clonotypes and omits some of them. Among roughly 87,000 clones listed, 89% were seen once. The CDR3 runs 14 residues. Germline lookup yields CDR1 SGHRS and CDR2 YFSETQ. The trim removed 4 bases at V and 1 base at J, leaving 2 bases unmatched. The source is a woman of 80 years or more with active COVID-19. The J gene is TRBJ2-3, the V gene TRBV5-1; the match to TRBD1 covers 8 bases. The sequencing input was peripheral blood. The CDR3 reads CASSKDRGTDTQYF. CDR3 nucleotide sequence: TGCGCCAGCAGCAAGGACAGGGGCACAGATACGCAGTATTTT.